The rows below give T cell receptor beta chains drawn from one sample of a study of blood T cell repertoires in COVID-19. TCRdb keeps only in-frame clones here, not all; method: immunoSEQ multiplex PCR. Among approximately 70,000 clones listed, approximately 84% were seen once. Material for sequencing was peripheral blood. The source of these receptors is a woman aged 55-70 years with acute or convalescent COVID-19. CDR3s include the opening cysteine and the closing phenylalanine or tryptophan. The D gene is left open where the match is weak. Only some rows state a clone size, as once, few, many or a class for expanded clones.

abundance | j_gene | d_gene | v_gene | CDR3aa | CDR3nt
NA | TRBJ1-4 | NA | TRBV25-1 | CASSDSIRATNEKLFF | TGTGCCAGCAGTGATTCTATAAGAGCAACTAATGAAAAACTGTTTTTT
NA | TRBJ2-3 | NA | TRBV5-5 | CASSLRTATDTQYF | TGTGCCAGCAGCCTGAGGACAGCCACAGATACGCAGTATTTT
NA | TRBJ1-5 | TRBD1 | TRBV4-1 | CASSQPTGGKGSGNQPQHF | TGCGCCAGCAGCCAACCTACAGGGGGTAAAGGTTCTGGCAATCAGCCCCAGCATTTT
NA | TRBJ1-5 | NA | TRBV19 | CASSIGGAVSNQPQHF | TGTGCCAGTAGTATTGGAGGGGCGGTAAGCAATCAGCCCCAGCATTTT
NA | TRBJ2-3 | TRBD1 | TRBV24-1 | CATSERTGSSTDTQYF | TGTGCCACCAGTGAGAGGACAGGGTCTAGCACAGATACGCAGTATTTT
NA | TRBJ1-4 | TRBD1 | TRBV7-9 | CASSAGQFNEKLFF | TGTGCCAGCAGCGCGGGACAGTTTAATGAAAAACTGTTTTTT
NA | TRBJ2-5 | TRBD2 | TRBV19 | CASKTSGEETQYF | TGTGCCAGTAAAACTAGCGGGGAAGAGACCCAGTACTTC
NA | TRBJ1-2 | TRBD1 | TRBV6-5 | CASSPDRVYGYTF | TGTGCCAGCAGTCCTGACAGGGTCTATGGCTACACCTTC
NA | TRBJ1-4 | TRBD1 | TRBV6-4 | CASNQTGMWEKLFF | TGTGCCAGCAACCAGACAGGGATGTGGGAAAAACTGTTTTTT
NA | TRBJ2-3 | TRBD2 | TRBV11-2 | CASSPVLRLAGLSTDTQYF | TGTGCCAGCAGCCCCGTGCTACGACTAGCGGGGCTTAGCACAGATACGCAGTATTTT
NA | TRBJ2-1 | TRBD2 | TRBV4-2 | CASSQDSAASGGDEQFF | TGTGCCAGCAGCCAAGATAGTGCGGCTAGCGGGGGTGATGAGCAGTTCTTC
few | TRBJ2-4 | TRBD2 | TRBV19 | CASSPGGLAGYLAKNIQYF | TGTGCCAGTAGTCCAGGAGGACTAGCGGGGTATTTAGCCAAAAACATTCAGTACTTC
NA | TRBJ2-7 | TRBD1 | TRBV19 | CASSVRDSYEQYF | TGTGCCAGTAGTGTCCGGGACAGCTACGAGCAGTACTTC
NA | TRBJ1-5 | NA | TRBV30 | CAWSATGGHQPQHF | TGTGCCTGGAGTGCGACGGGGGGGCATCAGCCCCAGCATTTT
NA | TRBJ2-1 | TRBD2 | TRBV19 | CASSKGGTTYNEQFF | TGTGCCAGTAGTAAGGGAGGGACTACATACAATGAGCAGTTCTTC
NA | TRBJ1-1 | NA | TRBV20-1 | CSASTGGSTEAFF | TGCAGTGCTAGTACAGGTGGCTCCACTGAAGCTTTCTTT